This TCR beta chain was obtained from a study of blood T cell repertoires in COVID-19 (TCRdb year 2020). Broadly, across the study: The collaborator samples originated in the United States, Italy and Spain and spanned the acute and convalescent phases of COVID-19. The prospective study material was composed of cDNA or gDNA derived from T cells, B-cell-depleted T cells, or PBMCs. Deeply sampled blood TCRbeta repertoires from subjects exposed to, actively infected with, or recovered from COVID-19 were included in the dataset. The repertoires were released in a freely available public database meant as a resource for research on the immune response to SARS-CoV-2. The samples were drawn from the first 160 participants of the ongoing ImmuneRACE study and from 950 to 1,500 subjects provided by 6 global collaborators. Sample metadata almost always included a de-identified subject ID, COVID-19 status, age in years and sex. Where available, HLA class I and class II types were obtained from metadata supplied by the sample provider rather than from assay-based typing.

TCRbeta CDR3 regions were amplified from genomic DNA by means of the immunoSEQ Assay, a bias-controlled multiplex PCR. In the paper's pipeline: Nucleated cell counts per sample were estimated from amplification of reference gene primers within the assay. Sequence reads were collapsed and filtered to measure the absolute abundance of every unique TCRbeta CDR3 rearrangement. For each sample, productive Simpson clonality was calculated by taking the square root of Simpson's diversity index across productive rearrangements. Not all clones reach the TCRdb copy of this immuneACCESS table, which keeps in-frame sequences only. Checked studies attribute under half of the gap to unresolved V genes and leave the rest unexplained. The DNA was the basis for D and trimming; V, J and clone size are from that table. This sample gives roughly 220,000 clones in total; approximately 90% of them show up just once. The ten largest clones add up to roughly 2.3% of the sample.

General findings and caveats noted by the study authors: How much clinical and demographic metadata was included differed by source and by participant, and the metadata was provided uncurated.

The germline V gene (reference sequence) sets CDR1 to LNHDA and CDR2 to SQIVND. Trimming takes 7 bases from V and 4 bases from J, and the germline ends sit 13 bases apart. The cysteine opens and the phenylalanine closes a CDR3 of 13 amino acids. Left in the record is the CDR3 DNA by itself, 39 bases read in frame from the first base. Concerning this clone itself: Which antigen it targets is not known. The input lacks base qualities; no much larger clone sits a single base away.

Another Seattle source contributed samples from volunteer blood donors who had recovered from COVID-19. Collaborating institutions collected whole blood in K2EDTA tubes following their own protocols. Collaborator samples were shipped for TCRbeta analysis as frozen whole blood, isolated PBMCs, or DNA extracted from either sample type. The sequence is built from TRBV19 and TRBJ1-2; the D gene is not confidently resolved. The sequenced sample consisted of peripheral blood. The TCR originated in a man aged 25 to 45 who had recovered from COVID-19. In nucleotide form, the sequence is TGTGCCAGTAACCCCGGACTCTCCTATGGCTACACCTTC. Its protein is CASNPGLSYGYTF.